These 10 T cell receptor beta chains were sequenced from one sample in a study of cytomegalovirus exposure and HLA in healthy donors. Amplification used 60 Vbeta primers and 13 Jbeta primers. Generated by immunoSEQ multiplex PCR, the TCRdb table keeps only in-frame clones and is missing some. The sample holds approximately 220,000 clones, over 60% seen once. Specimen: PBMCs. The receptor source for this set is a man between 18 and 35 years old in good health and CMV-seronegative.

This clone has just a few counts. The chain combines TRBV13 with TRBJ2-2, with D unclear. This CDR3 is 16 amino acids long. From germline, CDR1 is PRHDT and CDR2 FYEKMQ (reference sequence). Trimming shortened V by 0 bases and J by 4 bases, and 12 bases separated the two germline ends. The CDR3 is CASSLGSRVGTGELFF. CDR3 DNA: TGTGCCAGCAGCTTAGGTAGTCGGGTAGGCACCGGGGAGCTGTTTTTT. Full variable domain (remainder filled in from reference TRBV13 and TRBJ2-2): AAGVIQSPRHLIKEKRETATLKCYPIPRHDTVYWYQQGPGQDPQFLISFYEKMQSDKGSIPDRFSAQQFSDYHSELNMSSLELGDSALYFCASSLGSRVGTGELFFGEGSRLTVL.

A note on this clone: One end of the junction varies from germline; a read error may be responsible. The genes are TRBV19 and TRBJ2-2, with TRBD1 identical over 7 bases. There are 14 residues in the CDR3. Germline V gives CDR1 LNHDA, CDR2 SQIVND (reference sequence). DNA of the CDR3: TGTGCCAGTAGAAAACAGGGGAACACCGGGGAGCTGCTTTTT. Translation: CASRKQGNTGELLF.

This rearrangement joins TRBV4-1 to TRBJ2-5; D might be TRBD2 (5 bases). The CDR3 totals 13 residues. Deletions cut 1 base from V and 5 bases from J, with 8 bases between. Germline-derived CDR1 and CDR2 are MGHRA and YSYEKL. The CDR3 sequence is CASSQVPGETQYF. DNA for the CDR3: TGCGCCAGCAGCCAAGTTCCGGGGGAGACCCAGTACTTC.

J is TRBJ1-5 and V is TRBV18, with a weak D call TRBD1 (6 bases). The V end lost 3 bases, the J end lost 7 bases, and 16 bases lay between the germline ends. This CDR3 is built from 15 residues. The germline gives CDR1 KGHSH, CDR2 LQKENI. The CDR3 loop reads CASSPAGAERQPQHF. The CDR3 coding sequence is TGTGCCAGCTCACCTGCAGGGGCGGAGCGACAGCCCCAGCATTTT.

This clone has a single count. J is TRBJ2-7 and V is TRBV5-5, with 11 bases lining up with TRBD1. Germline assignment: CDR1 SGHKS and CDR2 YYEKEE (reference sequence). The CDR3 spans 15 residues. Trimming removed 4 bases from V and 3 bases from J; junction bases left unmatched: 6. The CDR3 sequence is CASSPRDRGGYEQYF. The DNA of the CDR3 is TGTGCCAGCAGCCCGAGGGACAGGGGGGGCTACGAGCAGTACTTC.

About this clone: Other DNA sequences of this sample code for an identical CDR3. J is TRBJ2-3 and V is TRBV7-3; TRBD2 matches at 7 bases. Germline V lookup: CDR1 SGHTA, CDR2 FQGTGA. CDR3 length: 15 residues. V lost 0 bases and J lost 1; bases outside the gene matches: 1. This chain's CDR3 is CASSLTSGRTDTQYF. CDR3 coding DNA: TGTGCCAGCAGCTTAACTAGCGGGCGCACAGATACGCAGTATTTT.

The chain employs TRBV10-3 and TRBJ2-7; 7 bases match TRBD2. CDR1 and CDR2 from the germline V gene are ENHRY and SYGVKD. This CDR3 spans 15 amino acids. The V gene end was trimmed by 6 bases and the J gene end by 2 bases; junction bases not matched to a gene: 10. The DNA for the CDR3 is TGTGCCATCAGGGGAGGGGAAACGTACACCTACGAGCAGTACTTC. Its protein product is CAIRGGETYTYEQYF.

This rearrangement joins TRBV23-1 to TRBJ1-2; 7 bases agree with TRBD1. TRBV23-1 falls under the ORF class, with uncertain function. The V segment lost 7 bases and the J segment 10 bases; nucleotides outside the gene matches: 15. The CDR3 has 14 residues. CDR3 bases: TGCGCCAGCACCCCGTCGATGACAGGGCAGGTCTACACCTTC. Protein product: CASTPSMTGQVYTF.

The chain recombines TRBV6-1 with TRBJ1-2, with 12 bases fitting TRBD1. Losses at the gene ends were 5 bases for V and 8 bases for J; bases not matched to a gene: 9. This CDR3 is built from 15 residues. Germline values: CDR1 MNHNS, CDR2 SASEGT. CDR3 coding DNA: TGTGCCAGCAGTTTTTCCGGGACAGGGGGCCCCGGCTACACCTTC. Encoded protein: CASSFSGTGGPGYTF.

The gene calls are TRBV28 and TRBJ2-5; weak D call: TRBD1 (5 bases). CDR3 length: 14 amino acids. Trimming stripped 4 bases from V and 7 bases from J, with 16 bases between. CDR1 MDHEN and CDR2 SYDVKM come from the germline V gene. CDR3 DNA sequence: TGTGCCAGCAGTTGGGATTCAGGGTTGGGGACCCAGTACTTC. Its translation: CASSWDSGLGTQYF.